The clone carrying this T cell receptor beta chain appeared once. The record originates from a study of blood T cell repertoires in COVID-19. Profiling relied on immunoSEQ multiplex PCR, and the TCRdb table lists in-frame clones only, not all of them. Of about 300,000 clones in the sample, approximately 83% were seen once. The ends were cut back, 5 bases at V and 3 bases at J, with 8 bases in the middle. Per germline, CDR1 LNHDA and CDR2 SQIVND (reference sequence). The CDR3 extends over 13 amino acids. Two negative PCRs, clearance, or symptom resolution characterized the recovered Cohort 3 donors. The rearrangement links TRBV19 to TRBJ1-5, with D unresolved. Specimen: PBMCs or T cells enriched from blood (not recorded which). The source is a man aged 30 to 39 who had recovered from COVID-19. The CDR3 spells CASSGRVNQPQHF. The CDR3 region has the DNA TGTGCCAGTAGTGGGCGGGTCAATCAGCCCCAGCATTTT. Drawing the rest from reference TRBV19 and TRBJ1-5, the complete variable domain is DGGITQSPKYLFRKEGQNVTLSCEQNLNHDAMYWYRQDPGQGLRLIYYSQIVNDFQKGDIAEGYSVSREKKESFPLTVTSAQKNPTAFYLCASSGRVNQPQHFGDGTRLSIL.